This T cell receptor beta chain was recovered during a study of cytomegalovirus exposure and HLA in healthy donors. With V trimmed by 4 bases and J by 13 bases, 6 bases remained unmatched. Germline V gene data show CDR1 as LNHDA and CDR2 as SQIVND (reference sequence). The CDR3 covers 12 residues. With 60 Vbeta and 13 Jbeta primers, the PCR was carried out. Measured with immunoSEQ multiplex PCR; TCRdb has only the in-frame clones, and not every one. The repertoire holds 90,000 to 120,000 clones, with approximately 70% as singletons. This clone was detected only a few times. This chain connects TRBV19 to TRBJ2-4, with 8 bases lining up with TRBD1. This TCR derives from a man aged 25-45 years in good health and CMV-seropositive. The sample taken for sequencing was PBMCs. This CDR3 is CASSTPGQVQYF. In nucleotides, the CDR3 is TGTGCCAGTAGTACCCCGGGACAGGTCCAGTACTTC.